This T cell receptor (beta chain) was identified in a study of blood T cell repertoires in COVID-19. Study details: Sites across the United States, Italy and Spain contributed samples from acute and convalescent COVID-19. Sources were T cells, B-cell-depleted T cells, or PBMCs; the material itself was cDNA or gDNA.

Germline-derived CDR1 and CDR2 are SGHAT and FQNNGV. The CDR3 length is 13 residues. V was cut by 1 base and J by 7 bases, with 10 bases left in between. In the authors' methods: Estimation of nucleated cell counts relied on the amplification of reference gene primers. TCRdb's table, derived via immunoSEQ multiplex PCR, lists solely in-frame clones and lacks some. V and J calls and clone size are as listed in that table; D and trimming were resolved from the DNA. Of 200,000 to 250,000 clones listed, 80% to 95% are singletons. The TCR sequence derives from a man aged 25 to 40 with COVID-19, enrolled during active disease. The sample was peripheral blood. The V call is TRBV11-2, the J call TRBJ1-1; possible D gene TRBD1, 6 bases. CDR3 protein: CASSLGQANEAFF. CDR3 sequence (DNA): TGTGCCAGCAGCTTAGGACAGGCGAATGAAGCTTTCTTT.